This TCR beta chain comes out of a study of blood T cell repertoires in COVID-19. Per the authors' pipeline: From reference gene primer amplification, estimates of nucleated cell counts were derived. TCRdb keeps only in-frame clones here, not all; method: immunoSEQ multiplex PCR. From that table come the V and J calls and clone size; the DNA was used to work out D and trimming. Among about 70,000 clones listed, around nine tenths were seen once. The CDR3 spans 20 residues. The chain joins TRBV21-1 to TRBJ2-3; TRBD2 was called by the table and not checked on the DNA. TRBV21-1 is annotated as a pseudogene. The sample taken for sequencing was peripheral blood. The receptor was isolated from a human donor in a cohort sampled during active COVID-19. The chain's CDR3 is CASSKEASGGNEHSTDTQYF. The CDR3, as DNA: TGTGCCAGCAGCAAAGAGGCTAGCGGGGGAAACGAGCATAGCACAGATACGCAGTATTTT.